This TCR beta chain was found in a study of T cells in localized non-small cell lung cancer. Points from the study as a whole: Adjacent lung had a median around 50 of the 100 largest tumor clones. Elevated blood T cell density was associated with longer overall survival. Only one tumor region went through sequencing, so heterogeneity may still be there. Uninvolved adjacent lung showed higher T cell clonality than tumor.

Produced via immunoSEQ multiplex PCR; TCRdb's table is partial and in-frame only. The table lists approximately 140,000 clones, around 90% of them singletons. A remark on this clone: Its antigen is undetermined.

Sequencing was performed on peripheral blood, taken before any cancer treatment. The origin of this receptor is a female donor of 60 years or more with stage I lung adenocarcinoma.

The CDR3 DNA reads as TGTGCCAGCAGCCCCGGGAAGACCCAGTACTTC. This sequence encodes CASSPGKTQYF. This chain uses TRBV11-2 with TRBJ2-5; D perhaps matches TRBD2 (5 bases). This CDR3 spans 11 amino acids. CDR1 is SGHAT, CDR2 FQNNGV, per germline. V lost 5 bases and J lost 6, with 7 bases in between.